Listed below are T cell receptor beta chains from one sample, sequenced in a study of T cell repertoires and HLA-DP antigens. Method: immunoSEQ multiplex PCR; TCRdb's copy keeps in-frame clones and lacks some. The sample comprises around 110,000 clones, about 92% of which are singletons, and about 0.27% rests with the top ten. These TCRs' antigens remain unknown. The specimen was CD4+ T cells from PBMCs. The receptors derive from a woman under 30 in good health and CMV-seronegative. Both conserved end residues are part of each CDR3. A D gene is named only where the DNA matches it firmly. Some rows have no size entry. The others give once, few or many, or a class for an expanded clone.

clone size	V gene	D gene	J gene	CDR3 DNA	CDR3 protein
.	TRBV5-1	TRBD1	TRBJ2-1	TGCGCCAGCAGCTTGGTGGCAGGGGGCAGCTACAATGAGCAGTTCTTC	CASSLVAGGSYNEQFF
.	TRBV7-8	.	TRBJ1-1	TGTGCCAGCAGCAGAACCCGGGGATCCATGAACACTGAAGCTTTCTTT	CASSRTRGSMNTEAFF
.	TRBV30	TRBD1	TRBJ2-4	TGTGCCTGGAGTATTTCTACCGCCGAGGGACAGGTGCTACGGGCCAAAAACATTCAGTACTTC	CAWSISTAEGQVLRAKNIQYF
.	TRBV25-1	TRBD2	TRBJ2-3	TGTGCCAGCAGTGATGGGGGACTAGCCTTGTTAGCAGATACGCAGTATTTT	CASSDGGLALLADTQYF
.	TRBV18	TRBD2	TRBJ2-6	TGTGCCAGCTCACCCCTCACTAGCGGGGGGGCATCCGGGGCCAACGTCCTGACTTTC	CASSPLTSGGASGANVLTF
.	TRBV7-9	TRBD1	TRBJ2-1	TGTGCCAGCAGCTTAGGGCAGGGGGATTTACATGAGCAGTTCTTC	CASSLGQGDLHEQFF
.	TRBV5-4	TRBD1	TRBJ1-2	TGTGCCAGCAGCTGGGACAGGACTCTCCTCTATGGCTACACCTTC	CASSWDRTLLYGYTF
.	TRBV28	.	TRBJ1-3	TGTGCCAGCAGTTTAGGAGGAGGCAGGTCTGGAAACACCATATATTTT	CASSLGGGRSGNTIYF
.	TRBV28	.	TRBJ1-2	TGTGCCAGCAGTTTACTCTTGGGCTACACCTTC	CASSLLLGYTF
.	TRBV7-2	.	TRBJ1-1	TGTGCCAGCAGCTTAGAGGCAGTGAACACTGAAGCTTTCTTT	CASSLEAVNTEAFF
.	TRBV28	TRBD1	TRBJ2-5	TGTGCCAGCAGTTTAGATATCGACAGGGGAAGGGTAGAGACCCAGTACTTC	CASSLDIDRGRVETQYF
.	TRBV7-2	TRBD2	TRBJ2-1	TGTGCCAGCAGCTCCCGACTAGCCCCAGCCTACAATGAGCAGTTCTTC	CASSSRLAPAYNEQFF
.	TRBV10-3	TRBD2	TRBJ2-7	TGTGCCATCAGTGGGTCCGGGACTAGCGACTACGAGCAGTACTTC	CAISGSGTSDYEQYF
.	TRBV7-9	.	TRBJ1-1	TGTGCCAGCAGTCGTGGACAGACCATGAACACTGAAGCTTTCTTT	CASSRGQTMNTEAFF
.	TRBV15	.	TRBJ1-1	TGTGCCACCAGCATCCGCCCTACGGACAGTCCCCATGCTTTCTTT	CATSIRPTDSPHAFF
few	TRBV7-6	.	TRBJ1-5	TGTGCCAGCAGCCGTAGGGACAATCAGCCCCAGCATTTT	CASSRRDNQPQHF
.	TRBV6-4	TRBD1	TRBJ1-3	TGTGCCAGCAGTAACACAGGGGGTCCTGGAAACACCATATATTTT	CASSNTGGPGNTIYF
.	TRBV28	.	TRBJ1-5	TGTGCCAGCAACCCCGACGGTAGCAATCAGCCCCAGCATTTT	CASNPDGSNQPQHF
.	TRBV11-2	.	TRBJ2-2	TGTGCCAGCAGGAGTTCGAGACAGAGCGACTCCACCGGGGAGCTGTTTTTT	CASRSSRQSDSTGELFF
.	TRBV5-1	.	TRBJ1-1	TGCGCCAGCAGCTTGGAGCCAGAGGCTGAAGCTTTCTTT	CASSLEPEAEAFF
.	TRBV2	TRBD1	TRBJ2-3	TGTGCCAGCAGTGTAGACAGGGTCGGCACAGATACGCAGTATTTT	CASSVDRVGTDTQYF
once	TRBV18	TRBD1	TRBJ2-6	TGTGCCAGCTCACCACCTGGACAGGGGGCTGGGGCCAACGTCCTGACTTTC	CASSPPGQGAGANVLTF
.	TRBV29-1	.	TRBJ1-2	TGCAGCGTTGGGAACGGCTATGGCTACACCTTC	CSVGNGYGYTF
.	TRBV10-3	TRBD2	TRBJ2-7	TGTGCCATCAGACTAGCGGTAGAGGTAGGGGAGCAGTACTTC	CAIRLAVEVGEQYF
.	TRBV7-3	.	TRBJ2-1	TGTGCCAGCAGCTCGGACCCGGCCGGGGAGCAGTTCTTC	CASSSDPAGEQFF
.	TRBV15	.	TRBJ1-3	TGTGCCACCAGCAGAGATCTTACCTCTGGAAACACCATATATTTT	CATSRDLTSGNTIYF
.	TRBV15	.	TRBJ2-5	TGTGCCACCAGCAGAGACGGAATGGAGACCCAGTACTTC	CATSRDGMETQYF
.	TRBV11-3	.	TRBJ2-3	TGTGCCAGCAGCTTCGCACTGGGACCGAGCACAGATACGCAGTATTTT	CASSFALGPSTDTQYF
.	TRBV28	.	TRBJ2-5	TGTGCCAGCAGTTTAGTGAGTCTAGGCCCCGGGACCCAGTACTTC	CASSLVSLGPGTQYF
.	TRBV5-1	.	TRBJ2-7	TGCGCCAGCAGCGGGATGGGGACACTCACCCGGCAGTACTTC	CASSGMGTLTRQYF
.	TRBV2	.	TRBJ1-2	TGTGCCAGCAGTGTAATGGGAAACTATGGCTACACCTTC	CASSVMGNYGYTF
.	TRBV5-1	.	TRBJ2-5	TGCGCCAGCAGCTTCGGCGAGACCCAGTACTTC	CASSFGETQYF
.	TRBV18	.	TRBJ2-3	TGTGCCAGCTCACCACCCAGGGTTACAGATACGCAGTATTTT	CASSPPRVTDTQYF
.	TRBV7-2	.	TRBJ2-5	TGTGCCAGCAGCTTATCCAGGGCGGAAGAGACCCAGTACTTC	CASSLSRAEETQYF
.	TRBV2	TRBD1	TRBJ2-1	TGTGCCAGCAGTCCGGACAGGGGGTCCTACAATGAGCAGTTCTTC	CASSPDRGSYNEQFF
.	TRBV19	.	TRBJ1-4	TGTGCCAGTAGTATCTGGGGGCAAGGGCCTAATGAAAAACTGTTTTTT	CASSIWGQGPNEKLFF
.	TRBV5-1	TRBD1	TRBJ2-3	TGCGCCAGCAGCTTGAGGACAGGGGGCCGGGATACGCAGTATTTT	CASSLRTGGRDTQYF
.	TRBV11-1	TRBD1	TRBJ2-2	TGTGCCAGCAGTAAGCAGGGGGTAACCGGGGAGCTGTTTTTT	CASSKQGVTGELFF
.	TRBV5-6	TRBD2	TRBJ2-5	TGTGCCAGCAGCTTGGGTCTAGCGGGAGAGGAGACCCAGTACTTC	CASSLGLAGEETQYF
.	TRBV6-5	TRBD2	TRBJ2-3	TGTGCCAGCAGCGGAGGACTAGCCAGCACAGATACGCAGTATTTT	CASSGGLASTDTQYF
.	TRBV5-1	TRBD1	TRBJ1-5	TGCGCCAGCAGCTCGAAACGATCGACAGGGGGCGGCAATCAGCCCCAGCATTTT	CASSSKRSTGGGNQPQHF
.	TRBV18	.	TRBJ1-1	TGTGCCAGCTCACCAACAGGAGATAAGAACACTGAAGCTTTCTTT	CASSPTGDKNTEAFF
.	TRBV28	.	TRBJ2-1	TGTGCCACCCGACTGGGGCCGCGGGGCAATGAGCAGTTCTTC	CATRLGPRGNEQFF
.	TRBV7-9	.	TRBJ2-6	TGTGCCAGCAGCTTAGAAAAATGGTCCTCTGGGGCCAACGTCCTGACTTTC	CASSLEKWSSGANVLTF
.	TRBV30	.	TRBJ2-2	TGTGCCTGGAGTGTACAACCGGGCGGGGAGCTGTTTTTT	CAWSVQPGGELFF
.	TRBV28	TRBD1	TRBJ1-2	TGTGCCAGCTTTGCTGCAGGCGGGACAGGGGACAACTATGGCTACACCTTC	CASFAAGGTGDNYGYTF
.	TRBV9	.	TRBJ2-2	TGTGCCAGCACCAGGGGCCCTCAGGGGACCGGGGAGCTGTTTTTT	CASTRGPQGTGELFF
.	TRBV7-9	TRBD1	TRBJ2-5	TGTGCCAGCAGCCCCTCCGGACAGGGGCAAGAGACCCAGTACTTC	CASSPSGQGQETQYF
.	TRBV19	.	TRBJ2-2	TGTGCCAGTAGTATATTATGGTGGAGGGTAGGCGGGGAGCTGTTTTTT	CASSILWWRVGGELFF
.	TRBV19	.	TRBJ1-1	TGTGCCAGTAGTATCGGGCTGGGCGGCACTGAAGCTTTCTTT	CASSIGLGGTEAFF
.	TRBV6-1	TRBD1	TRBJ2-2	TGTGCCAGCAGTGAACAGGGGGCTAGGACCGGGGAGCTGTTTTTT	CASSEQGARTGELFF
.	TRBV11-1	.	TRBJ1-1	TGTGCCAGCAGCGCCGATCGGAAAGCTTTCTTT	CASSADRKAFF
.	TRBV28	.	TRBJ1-2	TGTGCCGCAGACCCCAGGGGAAAGGCCTCCTATGGCTACACCTTC	CAADPRGKASYGYTF